Listed here are 4 T cell receptor beta chains from one sample, sequenced in a study of cytomegalovirus exposure and HLA in healthy donors. Amplification used 60 Vbeta primers and 13 Jbeta primers. Only in-frame clones appear in the TCRdb table, and some are missing; sequencing was by immunoSEQ multiplex PCR. This table holds 75,000 to 80,000 clones, roughly 80% found once. The source material was PBMCs. The receptors here all came from a male donor in good health and CMV-seronegative.

This clone was observed a single time. V gene TRBV5-1 combines with J gene TRBJ2-3; 12 bases match TRBD2. V gave up 3 bases and J gave up 6 bases; unmatched junction bases: 8. The V gene's germline CDR1 is SGHRS and CDR2 YFSETQ. The CDR3 has 16 residues. The CDR3 spells CASSSHRLAGVDTQYF. DNA for the CDR3: TGCGCCAGCAGCTCACACCGACTAGCGGGAGTTGATACGCAGTATTTT.

This clone was detected a few times. The rearrangement joins TRBV10-2 to TRBJ1-2; 8 bases fit TRBD1. CDR1 WSHSY and CDR2 SAAADI come from the germline V gene. CDR3 length equals 17 residues. The junction had 13 bases not matched to a gene; V was cut back by 0 bases and J by 7 bases. The CDR3 spells CASSESAGRGQGAGYTF. In nucleotides, the CDR3 is TGCGCCAGCAGTGAGTCCGCGGGCCGAGGGCAGGGGGCTGGCTACACCTTC.

V usage is TRBV7-8 and J usage is TRBJ2-7; a possible D gene is TRBD2 (6 bases). V gave up 2 bases and J gave up 2 bases, with 10 bases separating them. From germline, CDR1 is SGHVS and CDR2 FQNEAQ. The CDR3 length is 14 residues. The CDR3 nucleotides read TGTGCCAGCAGCTTAACCCGCGGGACCTACGAGCAGTACTTC. Protein product: CASSLTRGTYEQYF.

The CDR3 DNA follows: TGTGCCAGCAGCAGACCGGGACAGGGGTTATTCTACGAGCAGTACTTC. This encodes CASSRPGQGLFYEQYF. V gene TRBV11-2 combines with J gene TRBJ2-7, with 10 bases fitting TRBD1. Per germline, CDR1 SGHAT and CDR2 FQNNGV. The J segment lost 3 bases and the V segment lost 5 bases, leaving 10 bases of the junction unmatched. This CDR3 spans 16 amino acids.